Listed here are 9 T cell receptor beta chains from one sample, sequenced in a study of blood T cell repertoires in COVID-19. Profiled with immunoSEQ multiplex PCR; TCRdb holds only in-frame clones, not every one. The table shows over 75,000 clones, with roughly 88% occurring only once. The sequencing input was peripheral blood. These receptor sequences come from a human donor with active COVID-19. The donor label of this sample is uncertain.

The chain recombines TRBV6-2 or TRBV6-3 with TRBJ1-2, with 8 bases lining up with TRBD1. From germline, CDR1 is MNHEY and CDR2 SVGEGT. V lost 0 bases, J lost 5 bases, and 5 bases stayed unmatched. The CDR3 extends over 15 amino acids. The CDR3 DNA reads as TGTGCCAGCAGTTACTCCGGGACAGGAGGGTATGGCTACACCTTC. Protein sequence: CASSYSGTGGYGYTF.

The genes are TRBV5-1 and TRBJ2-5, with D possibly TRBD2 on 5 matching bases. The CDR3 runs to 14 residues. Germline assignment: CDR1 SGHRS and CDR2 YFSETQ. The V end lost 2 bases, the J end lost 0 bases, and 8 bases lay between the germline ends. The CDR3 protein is CASSFQLDQETQYF. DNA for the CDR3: TGCGCCAGCAGCTTCCAACTAGACCAAGAGACCCAGTACTTC.

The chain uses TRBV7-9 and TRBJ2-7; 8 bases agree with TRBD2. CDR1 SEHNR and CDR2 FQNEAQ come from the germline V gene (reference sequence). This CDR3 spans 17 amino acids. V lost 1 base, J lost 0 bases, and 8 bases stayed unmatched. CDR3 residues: CASSLEGPSGYSYEQYF. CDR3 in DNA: TGTGCCAGCAGCTTAGAAGGTCCTAGCGGGTACTCCTACGAGCAGTACTTC.

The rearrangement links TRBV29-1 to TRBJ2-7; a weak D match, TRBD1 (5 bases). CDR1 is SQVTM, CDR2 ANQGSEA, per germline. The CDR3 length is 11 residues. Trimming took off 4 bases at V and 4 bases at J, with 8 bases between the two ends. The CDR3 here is CSVVGVYEQYF. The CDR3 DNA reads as TGCAGCGTTGTAGGGGTTTACGAGCAGTACTTC.

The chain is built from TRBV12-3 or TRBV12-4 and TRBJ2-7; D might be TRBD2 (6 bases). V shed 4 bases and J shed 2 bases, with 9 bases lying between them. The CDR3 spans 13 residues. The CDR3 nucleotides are TGTGCCAGCAGTTCTAGCGTTACCTACGAGCAGTACTTC. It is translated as CASSSSVTYEQYF.

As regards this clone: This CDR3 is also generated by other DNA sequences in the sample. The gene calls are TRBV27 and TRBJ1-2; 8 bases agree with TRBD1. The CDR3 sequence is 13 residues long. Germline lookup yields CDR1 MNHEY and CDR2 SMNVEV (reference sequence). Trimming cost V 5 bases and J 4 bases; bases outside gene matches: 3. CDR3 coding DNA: TGTGCCAGCAGTCCAACAGGGGGCTATGGCTACACCTTC. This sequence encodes CASSPTGGYGYTF.

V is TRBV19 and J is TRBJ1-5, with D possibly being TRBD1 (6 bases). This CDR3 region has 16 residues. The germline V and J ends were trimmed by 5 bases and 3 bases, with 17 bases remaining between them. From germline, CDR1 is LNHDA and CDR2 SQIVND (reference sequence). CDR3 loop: CASSPQARTDNQPQHF. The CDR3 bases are TGTGCCAGTAGTCCCCAGGCACGGACAGACAATCAGCCCCAGCATTTT.

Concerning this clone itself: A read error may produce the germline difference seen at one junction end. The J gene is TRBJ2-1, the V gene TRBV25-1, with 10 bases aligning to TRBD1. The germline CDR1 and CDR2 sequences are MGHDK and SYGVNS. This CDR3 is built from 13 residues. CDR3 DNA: TGTGCCAGCAGTGAATACGGCCGGACAGGGGGTGTCTTC. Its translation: CASSEYGRTGGVF.

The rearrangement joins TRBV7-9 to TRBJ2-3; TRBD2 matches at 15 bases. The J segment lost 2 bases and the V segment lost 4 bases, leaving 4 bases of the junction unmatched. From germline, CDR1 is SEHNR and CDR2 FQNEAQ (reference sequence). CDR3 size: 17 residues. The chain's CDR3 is CASSSGTSGGHTDTQYF. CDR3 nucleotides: TGTGCCAGCAGCTCAGGGACTAGCGGGGGGCACACAGATACGCAGTATTTT.